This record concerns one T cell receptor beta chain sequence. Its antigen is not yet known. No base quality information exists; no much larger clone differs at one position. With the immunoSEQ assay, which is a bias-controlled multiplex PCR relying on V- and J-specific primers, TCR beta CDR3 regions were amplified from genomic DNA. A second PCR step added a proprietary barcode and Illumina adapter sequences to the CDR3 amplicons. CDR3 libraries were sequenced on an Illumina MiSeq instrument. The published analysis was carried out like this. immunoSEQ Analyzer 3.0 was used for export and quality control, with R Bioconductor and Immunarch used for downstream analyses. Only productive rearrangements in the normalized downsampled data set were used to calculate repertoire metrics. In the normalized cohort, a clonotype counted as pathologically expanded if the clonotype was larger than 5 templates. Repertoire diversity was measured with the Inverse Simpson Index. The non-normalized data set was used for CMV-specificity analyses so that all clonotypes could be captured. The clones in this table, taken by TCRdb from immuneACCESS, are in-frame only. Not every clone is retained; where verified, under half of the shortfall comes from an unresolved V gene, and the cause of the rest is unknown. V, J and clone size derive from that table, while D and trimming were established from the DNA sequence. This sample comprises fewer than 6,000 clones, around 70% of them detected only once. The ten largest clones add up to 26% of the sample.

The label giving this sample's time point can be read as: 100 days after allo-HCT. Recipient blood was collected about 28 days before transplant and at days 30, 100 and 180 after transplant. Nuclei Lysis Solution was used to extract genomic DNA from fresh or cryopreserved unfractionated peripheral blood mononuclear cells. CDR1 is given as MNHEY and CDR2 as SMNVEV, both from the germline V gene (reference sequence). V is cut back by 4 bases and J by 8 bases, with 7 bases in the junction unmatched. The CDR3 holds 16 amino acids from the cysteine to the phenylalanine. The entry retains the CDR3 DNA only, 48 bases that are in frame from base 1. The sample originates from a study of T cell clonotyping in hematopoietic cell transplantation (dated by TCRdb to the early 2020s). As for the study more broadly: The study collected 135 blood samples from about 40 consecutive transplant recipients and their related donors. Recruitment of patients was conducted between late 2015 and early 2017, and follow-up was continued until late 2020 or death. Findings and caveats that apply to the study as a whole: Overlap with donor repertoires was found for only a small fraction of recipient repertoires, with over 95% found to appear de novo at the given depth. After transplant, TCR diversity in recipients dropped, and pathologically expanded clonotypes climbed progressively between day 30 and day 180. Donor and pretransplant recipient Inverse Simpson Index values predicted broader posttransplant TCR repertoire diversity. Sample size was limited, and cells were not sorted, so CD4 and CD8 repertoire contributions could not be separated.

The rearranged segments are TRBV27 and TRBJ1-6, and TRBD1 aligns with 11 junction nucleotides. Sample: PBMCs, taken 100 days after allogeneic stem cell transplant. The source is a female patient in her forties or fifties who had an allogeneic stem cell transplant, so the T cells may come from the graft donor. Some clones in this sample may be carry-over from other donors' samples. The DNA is TGTGCCAGCAGTTCCCGGGACAGGGGGTTACATTCACCCCTCCACTTT. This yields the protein CASSSRDRGLHSPLHF.